This T cell receptor (beta chain) was sequenced for a study of T cells in tuberculosis. The table came from immunoSEQ multiplex PCR; TCRdb's copy has only in-frame clones and leaves some out. The sample holds around 38,000 clones, nearly 97% seen once. This CDR3 has 14 amino acids. In germline, CDR1 is SGHNT, CDR2 YYREEE (reference sequence). The ends were cut back, 4 bases at V and 9 bases at J, with 14 bases in the middle. This receptor was taken from a donor aged 5 to 30 with latent tuberculosis or without tuberculosis infection. This rearrangement joins TRBV5-4 to TRBJ1-6; no definite D call. Sequencing input: PBMCs. The CDR3 bases are TGTGCCAGCAGCGGGCTCGGAGAGGGTTCACCCCTCCACTTT. This encodes CASSGLGEGSPLHF.